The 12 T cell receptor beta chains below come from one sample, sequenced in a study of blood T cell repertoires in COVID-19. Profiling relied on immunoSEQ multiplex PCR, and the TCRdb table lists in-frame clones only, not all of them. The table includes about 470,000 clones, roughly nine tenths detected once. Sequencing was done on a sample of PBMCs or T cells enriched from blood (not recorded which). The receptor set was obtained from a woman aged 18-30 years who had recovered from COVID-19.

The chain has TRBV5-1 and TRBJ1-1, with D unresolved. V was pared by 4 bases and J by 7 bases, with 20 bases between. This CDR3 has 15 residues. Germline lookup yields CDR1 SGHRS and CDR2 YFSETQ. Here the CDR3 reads CASSGEGGRYGEAFF. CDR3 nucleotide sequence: TGCGCCAGCAGCGGAGAGGGAGGCCGATATGGTGAAGCTTTCTTT.

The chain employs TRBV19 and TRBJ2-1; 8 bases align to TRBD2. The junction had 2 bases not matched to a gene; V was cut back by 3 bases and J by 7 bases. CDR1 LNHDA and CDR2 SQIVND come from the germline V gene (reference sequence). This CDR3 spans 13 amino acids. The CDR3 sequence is CASSIPGGNEQFF. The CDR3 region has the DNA TGTGCCAGTAGTATCCCGGGGGGGAATGAGCAGTTCTTC.

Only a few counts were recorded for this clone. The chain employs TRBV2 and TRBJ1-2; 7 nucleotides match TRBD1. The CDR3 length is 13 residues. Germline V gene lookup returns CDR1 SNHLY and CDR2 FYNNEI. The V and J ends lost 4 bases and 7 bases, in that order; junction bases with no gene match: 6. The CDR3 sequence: CASSVDRVRGYTF. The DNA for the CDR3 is TGTGCCAGCAGTGTAGACAGGGTACGTGGCTACACCTTC.

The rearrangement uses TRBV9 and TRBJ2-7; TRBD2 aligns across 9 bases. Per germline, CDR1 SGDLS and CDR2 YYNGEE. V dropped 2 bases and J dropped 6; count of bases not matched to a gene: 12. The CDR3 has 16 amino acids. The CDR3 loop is CASSVGPAGGSSEQYF. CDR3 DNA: TGTGCCAGCAGCGTTGGTCCAGCGGGGGGTTCATCCGAGCAGTACTTC.

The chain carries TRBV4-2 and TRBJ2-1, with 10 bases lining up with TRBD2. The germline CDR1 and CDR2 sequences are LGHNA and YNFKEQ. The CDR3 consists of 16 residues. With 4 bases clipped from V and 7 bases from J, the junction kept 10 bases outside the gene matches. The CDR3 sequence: CASSPLAGVNGNEQFF. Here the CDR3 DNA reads TGTGCCAGCAGCCCCCTAGCGGGGGTTAATGGGAATGAGCAGTTCTTC.

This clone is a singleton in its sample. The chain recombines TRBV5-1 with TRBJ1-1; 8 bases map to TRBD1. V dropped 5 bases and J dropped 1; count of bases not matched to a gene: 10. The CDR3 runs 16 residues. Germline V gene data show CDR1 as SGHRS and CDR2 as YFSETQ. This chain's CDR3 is CASRADRGHTNTEAFF. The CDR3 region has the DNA TGCGCCAGCAGAGCCGACAGGGGACACACGAACACTGAAGCTTTCTTT.

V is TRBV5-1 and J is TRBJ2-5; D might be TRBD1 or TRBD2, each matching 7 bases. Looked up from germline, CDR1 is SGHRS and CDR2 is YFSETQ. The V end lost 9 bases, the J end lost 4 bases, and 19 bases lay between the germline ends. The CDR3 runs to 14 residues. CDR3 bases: TGCGCCACCAGGGGGGGGGCGAGCCTAGAGACCCAGTACTTC. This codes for CATRGGASLETQYF.

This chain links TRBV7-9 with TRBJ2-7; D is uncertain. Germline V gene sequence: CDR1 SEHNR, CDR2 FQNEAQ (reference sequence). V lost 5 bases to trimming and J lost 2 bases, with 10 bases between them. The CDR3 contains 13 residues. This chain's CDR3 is CASSHATTYEQYF. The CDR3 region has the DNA TGTGCCAGCAGCCACGCCACAACCTACGAGCAGTACTTC.

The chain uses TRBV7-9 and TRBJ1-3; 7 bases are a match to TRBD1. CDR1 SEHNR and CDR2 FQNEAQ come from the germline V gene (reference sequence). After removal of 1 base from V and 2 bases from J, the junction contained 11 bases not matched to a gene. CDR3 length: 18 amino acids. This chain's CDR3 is CASSLEGGTATTGNTIYF. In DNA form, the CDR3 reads TGTGCCAGCAGCTTAGAGGGCGGGACAGCAACTACTGGAAACACCATATATTTT.

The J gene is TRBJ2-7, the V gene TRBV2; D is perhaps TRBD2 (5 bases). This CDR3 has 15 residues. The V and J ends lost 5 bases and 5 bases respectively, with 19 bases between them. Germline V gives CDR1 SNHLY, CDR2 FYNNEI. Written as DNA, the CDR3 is TGTGCCAGCAGTTCCGGACTCATTGGACGGGACGAGCAGTACTTC. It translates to CASSSGLIGRDEQYF. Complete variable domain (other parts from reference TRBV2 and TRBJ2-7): EPEVTQTPSHQVTQMGQEVILRCVPISNHLYFYWYRQILGQKVEFLVSFYNNEISEKSEIFDDQFSVERPDGSNFTLKIRSTKLEDSAMYFCASSSGLIGRDEQYFGPGTRLTVT.

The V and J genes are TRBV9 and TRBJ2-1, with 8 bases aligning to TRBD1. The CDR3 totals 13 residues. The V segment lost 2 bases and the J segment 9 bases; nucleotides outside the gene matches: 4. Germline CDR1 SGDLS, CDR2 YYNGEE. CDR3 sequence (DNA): TGTGCCAGCAGCGTGGGGACAGGTGGTGAGCAGTTCTTC. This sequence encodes CASSVGTGGEQFF. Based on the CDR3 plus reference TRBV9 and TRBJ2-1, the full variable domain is DSGVTQTPKHLITATGQRVTLRCSPRSGDLSVYWYQQSLDQGLQFLIQYYNGEERAKGNILERFSAQQFPDLHSELNLSSLELGDSALYFCASSVGTGGEQFFGPGTRLTVL.

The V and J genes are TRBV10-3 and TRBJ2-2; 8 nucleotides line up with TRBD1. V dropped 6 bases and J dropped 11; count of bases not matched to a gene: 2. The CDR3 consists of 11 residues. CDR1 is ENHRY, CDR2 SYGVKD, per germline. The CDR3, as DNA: TGTGCCATCAGCACAGGGGGAGAGCTGTTTTTT. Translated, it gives CAISTGGELFF.